The 5 T cell receptor beta chains below come from one sample, sequenced in a study of T cell repertoires in cytomegalovirus infection. In TCRdb, the reads were re-called with MiXCR into one record per CDR3 protein. This sample has around 530,000 distinct CDR3 sequences; more than 25% occur once, and the top ten carry about 12%. Input material: PBMCs. The origin of the receptors is a human donor in good health (CMV status not recorded). Some clones in this sample may be carry-over from other donors' samples.

The rearrangement joins TRBV14 to TRBJ2-1, with 9 bases identical to TRBD2. V lost 5 bases to trimming and J lost 16 bases; unmatched junction nucleotides: 9. Germline V lookup: CDR1 SGHDN, CDR2 FVKESK. The CDR3 contains 12 residues. The CDR3 coding sequence is TGTGCCAGCAGCAGGCCGGGACTAGCCCAATTCTTC. Translated: CASSRPGLAQFF.

In its sample, this clonotype was seen a few times. The chain joins TRBV7-2 to TRBJ2-2; TRBD2 matches at 9 bases. The CDR3 is made up of 17 amino acids. The V segment lost 1 base and the J segment 3 bases; nucleotides outside the gene matches: 6. Germline V gives CDR1 SGHTA, CDR2 FQGNSA. The DNA for the CDR3 is TGTGCCAGCAGCTTAGATTGGGCGGGAGGGCACACCGGGGAGCTGTTTTTT. Its translation: CASSLDWAGGHTGELFF. The full variable domain, with the rest looked up from reference TRBV7-2 and TRBJ2-2, is GAGVSQSPSNKVTEKGKDVELRCDPISGHTALYWYRQSLGQGLEFLIYFQGNSAPDKSGLPSDRFSAERTGGSVSTLTIQRTQQEDSAVYLCASSLDWAGGHTGELFFGEGSRLTVL.

The chain employs TRBV10-3 and TRBJ2-7; D may be TRBD1 (6 bases). Germline V gene lookup returns CDR1 ENHRY and CDR2 SYGVKD. CDR3 length: 15 residues. V shed 2 bases and J shed 2 bases, with 13 bases lying between them. CDR3 amino acids: CAISEAVDRPYEQYV. Written as DNA, the CDR3 is TGTGCCATCAGTGAGGCCGTAGACAGGCCCTACGAGCAGTACGTC.

In this sample, this clonotype turned up a few times. V usage is TRBV19 and J usage is TRBJ1-2; D unclear. Germline V gene sequence: CDR1 LNHDA, CDR2 SQIVND (reference sequence). Trimming took 3 bases from V and 8 from J, leaving 13 bases between them. The CDR3 spans 13 residues. CDR3 nucleotide sequence: TGTGCCAGTAGTATGTCTGGGCCCGCCGGCTACACCTTC. The encoded protein is CASSMSGPAGYTF.

The chain has TRBV29-1 and TRBJ2-3; 8 nucleotides align to TRBD2. CDR1 SQVTM and CDR2 ANQGSEA come from the germline V gene. V gave up 0 bases and J gave up 15 bases; unmatched junction bases: 2. The CDR3 is made up of 10 amino acids. The CDR3 DNA reads as TGCAGCGTTGAAGAAAGCGGGAGTTATTTT. It specifies CSVEESGSYF.